This T cell receptor (beta chain) was documented in a study of T cells after yellow fever vaccination. V was clipped by 4 bases and J by 6 bases; unmatched bases: 5. This CDR3 region has 15 residues. CDR1 SGHNT and CDR2 YYREEE come from the germline V gene (reference sequence). Whole-study results and caveats: Booster samples showed a return of most primary-vaccination clones (roughly 96% CD4, approximately 88% CD8).

Concerning this clonotype: Its antigen remains unidentified.

Template switching by 5'RACE produced TCR cDNA, adding a universal primer site and UMIs. TCRdb recomputed calls from the 5' RACE reads with MiXCR, one row per CDR3 protein. The repertoire holds 500,000 to 550,000 distinct CDR3 sequences, with just over 20% as singletons. V is TRBV5-4 and J is TRBJ2-1, with 12 bases that match TRBD2. Sample: PBMCs, taken 21 days after the first yellow fever vaccination. This receptor was obtained from a man aged 18 to 30 who received the YFV17D yellow fever vaccine. The CDR3 nucleotides read TGTGCCAGCAGCAGACTAGCGGGGGCGCCCAATGAGCAGTTCTTC. It specifies CASSRLAGAPNEQFF.